A selection of T cell receptor beta chains follows, all from one sample in a study of post-analysis software for immune sequencing data. TCRdb analysed the PCR reads with MiXCR anew, one entry per CDR3 protein. This sample has about 160,000 distinct CDR3 sequences, with approximately 35% found just once. The input for sequencing was blood, taken after autologous hematopoietic stem cell transplantation. The origin of the receptors is a girl between 5 and 17 years old with multiple sclerosis. CDR3s include the opening cysteine and the closing phenylalanine or tryptophan.

J gene,V gene,CDR3 length,CDR3 protein
TRBJ2-2,TRBV20-1,12,CSASGRVGELFF
TRBJ1-5,TRBV7-8,14,CASSPTALNQPQHF
TRBJ2-3,TRBV5-4,16,CASSGGLAGGTDTQYF
TRBJ2-5,TRBV15,14,CATSRESTGETQYF
NA,TRBV20-1,14,CSALPGTLRAEQYF
NA,TRBV10-2,18,CASSEGTSGTYLSYEQYF
TRBJ1-1,TRBV7-2,17,CASSLNRQFSMNTEAFF
NA,TRBV11-2,14,CASSPRTGLPEQYF
TRBJ2-6,TRBV10-3,18,CAISEIGQGASGANVLTF
TRBJ2-7,TRBV7-2,14,CASSLAGGGDEQYF
TRBJ2-7,TRBV11-2,12,CASRETGYEQYF
TRBJ2-7,TRBV3-1,16,CASSPQLAGALREQYF
TRBJ2-7,TRBV12-3/TRBV12-4,12,CASSVGDPEQYF